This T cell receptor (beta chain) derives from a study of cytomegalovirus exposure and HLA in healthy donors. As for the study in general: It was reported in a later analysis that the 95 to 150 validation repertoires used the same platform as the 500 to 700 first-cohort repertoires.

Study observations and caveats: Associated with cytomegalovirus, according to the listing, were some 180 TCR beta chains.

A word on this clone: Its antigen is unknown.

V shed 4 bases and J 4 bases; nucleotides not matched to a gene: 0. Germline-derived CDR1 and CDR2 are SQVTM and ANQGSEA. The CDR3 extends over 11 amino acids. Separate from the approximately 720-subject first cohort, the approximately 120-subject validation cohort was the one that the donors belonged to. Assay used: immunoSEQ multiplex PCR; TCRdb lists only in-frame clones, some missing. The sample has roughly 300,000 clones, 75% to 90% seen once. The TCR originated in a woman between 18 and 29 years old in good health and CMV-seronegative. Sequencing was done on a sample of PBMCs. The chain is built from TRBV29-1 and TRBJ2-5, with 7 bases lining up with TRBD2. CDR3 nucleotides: TGCAGCGTTGCTAGCGGAGAGACCCAGTACTTC. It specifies CSVASGETQYF.